This TCR beta chain was recovered during a study of blood T cell repertoires in COVID-19 (TCRdb year 2020). Turning to the overall study: Samples from collaborators originated in the United States, Italy and Spain and spanned both the acute and convalescent phases of COVID-19. The prospective study material was composed of cDNA or gDNA derived from T cells, B-cell-depleted T cells, or PBMCs. Subjects who had been exposed to COVID-19, were actively infected with it, or had recovered from it provided the deeply sampled blood TCRbeta repertoires that made up the dataset. The repertoires were released in a freely available public database meant as a resource for research on the immune response to SARS-CoV-2. The samples were drawn from two sources: the first 160 participants of the ongoing ImmuneRACE study, and 950 to 1,500 subjects contributed by 6 global collaborators. Sample metadata almost always included a de-identified subject ID, COVID-19 status, age in years and sex. Where HLA class I and class II types were available, the types were taken from metadata supplied by the sample provider, not from assay-based typing.

The paper's findings and limits, for the study overall: How much clinical and demographic metadata was included differed by source and by participant, and the metadata was provided uncurated.

Collaborating institutions collected whole blood in K2EDTA tubes following their own protocols. Collaborator samples were shipped for TCRbeta analysis as frozen whole blood, isolated PBMCs, or DNA extracted from either sample type. TCRbeta CDR3 regions were amplified from genomic DNA using the immunoSEQ Assay, a bias-controlled multiplex PCR. Regarding the original processing steps: Nucleated cell counts per sample were estimated from amplification of reference gene primers within the assay. Sequence reads were collapsed and filtered to measure the absolute abundance of every unique TCRbeta CDR3 rearrangement. For each sample, productive Simpson clonality was calculated as the square root of Simpson's diversity index across productive rearrangements. What TCRdb holds here is the immuneACCESS table cut down to in-frame rearrangements. Part of the clones is not present; checked against another copy, under half of the missing clones reflect an unresolved V gene, and the others are unexplained. V, J and clone size are taken as reported in that table, and D and trimming were inferred from the DNA itself. In this sample the table shows about 380,000 clones, more than 80% of which occur a single time. 1.2% of the sample goes to the ten largest clones.

As regards this clone: What antigen it recognizes has not been identified. Base qualities are not provided; no much larger clone lies one nucleotide away.

Sequencing was carried out using peripheral blood. The sequence was obtained from a man aged 35 to 55 with acute or convalescent COVID-19.

The nucleotides read TGTGCCAGCAGTCCAACTTCGGGACAGACGAACACCGGGGAGCTGTTTTTT. Its protein product is CASSPTSGQTNTGELFF. The chain couples TRBV6-6 to TRBJ2-2, with 7 middle bases fitting TRBD1. As encoded in the germline V gene (reference sequence), CDR1 is MNHNY while CDR2 is SVGAGI. V loses 5 bases at its end and J loses 0 bases; junction bases beyond the gene matches: 9. From the cysteine up to the phenylalanine, the CDR3 has a length of 17 residues. Only the CDR3 region is kept as DNA, spanning 51 bases read in frame from base 1.